The sequence of this TCR beta chain was determined in a study of blood T cell repertoires in COVID-19. The CDR3 runs to 14 residues. The V end lost 2 bases, the J end lost 1 base, and 8 bases lay between the germline ends. Germline CDR1 reads SGHVS; CDR2 reads FQNEAQ. Adults between about 18 and 95 years of age took part from 24 US areas. Data came from immunoSEQ multiplex PCR; TCRdb stores just in-frame clones and leaves some out. Here the sample spans 350,000 to 400,000 clones, more than 85% being singletons. V is TRBV7-8 and J is TRBJ1-1; D not certain. This sequence originates from a middle-aged woman who had been exposed to COVID-19. The sample consisted of PBMCs or T cells enriched from blood (not recorded which). CDR3 sequence reads: CASSLPPTNTEAFF. The CDR3 nucleotides are TGTGCCAGCAGCTTACCTCCTACGAACACTGAAGCTTTCTTT.